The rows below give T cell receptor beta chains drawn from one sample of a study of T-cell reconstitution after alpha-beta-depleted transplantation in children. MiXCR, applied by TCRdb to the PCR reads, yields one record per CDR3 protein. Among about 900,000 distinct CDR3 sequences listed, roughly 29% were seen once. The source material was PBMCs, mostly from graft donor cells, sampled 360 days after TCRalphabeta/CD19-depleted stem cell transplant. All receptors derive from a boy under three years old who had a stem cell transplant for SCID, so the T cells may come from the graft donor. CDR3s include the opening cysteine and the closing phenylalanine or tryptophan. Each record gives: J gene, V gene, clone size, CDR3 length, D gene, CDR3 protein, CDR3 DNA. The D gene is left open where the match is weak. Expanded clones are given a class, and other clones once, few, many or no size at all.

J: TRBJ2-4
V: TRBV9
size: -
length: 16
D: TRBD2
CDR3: CASSASPLAGENIQYF
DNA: TGTGCCAGCAGCGCGTCCCCGTTAGCGGGTGAAAACATTCAGTACTTC

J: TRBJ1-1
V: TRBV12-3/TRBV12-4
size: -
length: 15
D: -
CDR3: CASSLVRTLNTEAFF
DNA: TGTGCCAGCAGTTTGGTTAGGACATTGAACACTGAAGCTTTCTTT

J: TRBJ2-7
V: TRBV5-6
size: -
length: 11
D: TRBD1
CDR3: CASSGTGGRYF
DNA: TGTGCCAGCAGCGGCACAGGGGGAAGGTACTTC

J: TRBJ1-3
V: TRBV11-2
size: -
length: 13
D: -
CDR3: CASRRYSGNTIYF
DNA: TGTGCCAGCAGACGGTACTCTGGAAACACCATATATTTT

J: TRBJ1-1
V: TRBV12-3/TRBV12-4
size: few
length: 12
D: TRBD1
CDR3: CASSQTGTEAFF
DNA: TGTGCCAGCAGTCAGACAGGGACTGAAGCTTTCTTT

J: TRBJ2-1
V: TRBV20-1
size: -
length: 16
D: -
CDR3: CSARVPKGGAHNEQFF
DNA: TGCAGTGCTAGAGTCCCCAAAGGGGGGGCTCACAATGAGCAGTTCTTC

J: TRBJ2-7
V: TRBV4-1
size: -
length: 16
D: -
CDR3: CASSQDEGPLSYEQYF
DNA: TGCGCCAGCAGCCAAGATGAGGGTCCCCTCTCCTACGAGCAGTACTTC

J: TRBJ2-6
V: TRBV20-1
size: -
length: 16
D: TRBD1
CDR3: CSARGTGGAGANVLTF
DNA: TGCAGTGCTAGGGGGACAGGGGGGGCTGGGGCCAACGTCCTGACTTTC

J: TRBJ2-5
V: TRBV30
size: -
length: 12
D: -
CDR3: CAQRQGKETQYF
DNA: TGTGCCCAGAGGCAGGGTAAAGAGACCCAGTACTTC

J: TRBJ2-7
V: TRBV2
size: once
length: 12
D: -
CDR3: CASSEARYEQYF
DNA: TGTGCCAGCAGTGAAGCGCGCTACGAGCAGTACTTC

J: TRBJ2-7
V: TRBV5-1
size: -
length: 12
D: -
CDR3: CASSLDLRAQYF
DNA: TGCGCCAGCAGCTTAGACCTACGAGCGCAGTACTTC

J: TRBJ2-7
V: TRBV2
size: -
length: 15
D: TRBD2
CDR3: CASSDERGPSYEQYF
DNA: TGTGCCAGCAGTGACGAGCGGGGGCCGTCCTACGAGCAGTACTTC

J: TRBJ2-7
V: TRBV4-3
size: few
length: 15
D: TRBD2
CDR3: CASSQDSGGSYEQYF
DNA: TGCGCCAGCAGCCAAGATAGCGGGGGGTCCTACGAGCAGTACTTC

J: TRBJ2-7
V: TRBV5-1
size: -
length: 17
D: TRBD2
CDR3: CASSLNGLAWSSYEQYF
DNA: TGCGCCAGCAGCTTGAACGGACTAGCTTGGAGCTCCTACGAGCAGTACTTC